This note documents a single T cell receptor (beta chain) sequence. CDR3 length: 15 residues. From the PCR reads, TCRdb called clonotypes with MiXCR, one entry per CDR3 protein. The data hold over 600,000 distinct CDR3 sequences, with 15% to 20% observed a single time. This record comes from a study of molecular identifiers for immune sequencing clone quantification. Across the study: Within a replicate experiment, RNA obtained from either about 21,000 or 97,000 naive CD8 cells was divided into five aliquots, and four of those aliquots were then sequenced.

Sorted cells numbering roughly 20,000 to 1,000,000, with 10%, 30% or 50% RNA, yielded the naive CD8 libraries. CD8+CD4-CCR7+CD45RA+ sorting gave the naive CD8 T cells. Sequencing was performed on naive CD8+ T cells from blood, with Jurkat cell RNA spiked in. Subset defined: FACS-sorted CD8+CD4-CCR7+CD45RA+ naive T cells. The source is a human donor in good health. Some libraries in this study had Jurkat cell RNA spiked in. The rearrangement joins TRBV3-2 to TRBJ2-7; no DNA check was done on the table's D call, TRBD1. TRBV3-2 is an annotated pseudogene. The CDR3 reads CASSSYGKGSYEQYF. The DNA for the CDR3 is TGTGCCAGCAGCTCATACGGGAAAGGGTCCTACGAGCAGTACTTC.